The sequence of this T cell receptor (beta chain) was determined in a study of Ad26.COV2.S vaccination and SARS-CoV-2 variants. In the study overall: Dosing was one shot or two shots 56 days apart. General study results and limits: Placebo recipients had lower spike-specific TCR breadth than vaccine recipients.

CDR1 and CDR2 from the germline V gene are SGHRS and YFSETQ. The ends were cut back, 0 bases at V and 0 bases at J, with 6 bases in the middle. The CDR3 runs 14 residues. Using immunoSEQ multiplex PCR, the repertoire was profiled, and TCRdb retains in-frame clones only, with some absent. Here the sample spans about 500,000 clones, 80% to 90% being singletons. The sample's treatment: roughly 19 received Ad26.COV2.S at low or high dose, single or two shots; roughly five received placebo; per-sample allocation not given. Vaccine and placebo recipients were sampled on day 63 after the first injection. This clone showed up just once. Its matching antigen is unknown. Distinct nucleotide sequences in the sample also encode this CDR3.

This chain uses TRBV5-1 with TRBJ1-1; D remains ambiguous. This clonotype originated in a person between 18 and 60 years old who received the Ad26.COV2.S COVID-19 vaccine or a placebo. This material consisted of peripheral blood, taken in a trial of Ad26.COV2.S vaccine versus placebo. The CDR3 bases are TGCGCCAGCAGCTTGGGTCAGATGAACACTGAAGCTTTCTTT. Residues: CASSLGQMNTEAFF.